This T cell receptor (beta chain) stems from a study of cytomegalovirus exposure and HLA in healthy donors. Whole-study context: HLA-typed donors were the source of about 85 million unique TCRs held in an early data release.

A word on this clone: Its target is not known.

Regarding the study as a whole: Reportedly, TCR beta sequences accurately predicted HLA-A and HLA-B alleles in most subjects.

V was pared by 3 bases and J by 0 bases, with 6 bases of the junction left unmatched. The CDR3 spans 16 residues. CDR1 is MNHEY and CDR2 is SMNVEV in the germline V gene (reference sequence). PCR employed 60 Vbeta and 13 Jbeta primers. The repertoire was sequenced with immunoSEQ multiplex PCR; TCRdb's copy has only in-frame clones and lacks some. The sample carries around 200,000 clones, 65% to 80% recorded once. The receptor was derived from a girl aged 2 to 10 in good health and CMV-seronegative. This sequence joins TRBV27 and TRBJ1-1; 8 bases are shared with TRBD1. Sequenced material: PBMCs. CDR3 in DNA: TGTGCCAGCAGTTTCGGACAGGGAGGGGTGAACACTGAAGCTTTCTTT. Translation gives CASSFGQGGVNTEAFF.